Sequencing of this T cell receptor (beta chain) was carried out in a study of beta chain features in type 1 diabetes. Study context: In age, gender and cell yields, patients were similar to healthy donors. Regarding the study as a whole: The VDJ junctions of type 1 diabetes patients carried fewer insertions and more deletions. Shortening that was moderate but significant affected the TCRB CDR3s of Type 1 diabetes patients in all four CD4+ subsets.

CDR3 length: 18 residues. Germline values: CDR1 SGHAT, CDR2 FQNNGV. V was cut by 1 base and J by 0 bases, with 16 bases left in between. Worth noting for this clone: Its antigen is undetermined.

Sequencing targeted expressed TCRB transcripts, as all isolated RNA had been reverse transcribed. Some 3.6 million reads was the average for naive, central memory and regulatory T cell samples. TCRdb's copy holds only in-frame clones and misses some; the assay was immunoSEQ multiplex PCR. The sample has 600,000 or so clones, 9.5% to 15% seen once. Staining for CD45RO/CCR7/CD25/CD127/CD95/CD27 allowed sorting of CD4+ naive, central memory, regulatory and stem cell-like memory cells. Sample: naive CD4+ T cells from blood. The TCR sequence derives from a man aged 30 to 45 with type 1 diabetes. J is TRBJ2-4 and V is TRBV11-2; the D is unclear. CDR3 coding DNA: TGTGCCAGCAGCTTAGCGCTGTGGCAGACGGTAGCCAAAAACATTCAGTACTTC. Protein product: CASSLALWQTVAKNIQYF.